Listed below are T cell receptor beta chains from one sample, sequenced in a study of T-cell memory formation after mild COVID-19. A single record per CDR3 protein comes from TCRdb applying MiXCR to the 5' RACE reads. This sample has about 250,000 distinct CDR3 sequences, with about 16% found just once. The source material was PBMCs or a T cell subset sorted from them (not recorded which). These receptors all stem from an adult woman who had mild COVID-19 (a few samples of this study predate the infection). Cell type and time point are not known. The conserved cysteine and the conserved F or W are not part of the CDR3 here.

J: TRBJ2-1
V: TRBV3-1
CDR3: ASSPSSGLLNEQF

J: TRBJ2-1
V: TRBV12-3/TRBV12-4
CDR3: ASSLPLASRDEQF

J: TRBJ2-3
V: TRBV7-2
CDR3: ASSLAASGGQDTQY

J: TRBJ1-5
V: TRBV12-3/TRBV12-4
CDR3: ASSLRRGGQPQH

J: TRBJ1-1
V: TRBV7-8
CDR3: AVGRGAF

J: TRBJ2-1
V: TRBV18
CDR3: ASSGPGSHEQF

J: TRBJ2-3
V: TRBV10-3
CDR3: AISESTGPQY

J: TRBJ2-1
V: TRBV12-3/TRBV12-4
CDR3: ASSQGTSLLGYEQF

J: TRBJ1-5
V: TRBV12-3/TRBV12-4
CDR3: ASSFRLNQPQH

J: TRBJ1-1
V: TRBV5-1
CDR3: ASSGADVGPTEAF

J: TRBJ2-1
V: TRBV7-3
CDR3: ASSLNNEQF

J: TRBJ1-4
V: TRBV7-9
CDR3: AGEMGSSEKLF

J: TRBJ2-7
V: TRBV6-5
CDR3: ASRPSTGSGNSYEQY

J: TRBJ2-3
V: TRBV7-3
CDR3: ASSPLAGARTDTQY

J: TRBJ1-2
V: TRBV7-2
CDR3: ASSRGQGYGYT

J: TRBJ2-1
V: TRBV5-5
CDR3: ASSFPGLAGGDNEQF

J: TRBJ1-1
V: TRBV20-1
CDR3: SALWAMNTEAF

J: TRBJ2-5
V: TRBV25-1
CDR3: ASSARWTGGETQY

J: TRBJ2-5
V: TRBV25-1
CDR3: ASSSDLPGETQY

J: TRBJ1-1
V: TRBV3-1
CDR3: ASSQGRGFWGNTEAF

J: TRBJ1-1
V: TRBV6-5
CDR3: ASSNRRGTEAF

J: TRBJ2-5
V: TRBV12-3/TRBV12-4
CDR3: ASSLGQSGETQY

J: TRBJ1-1
V: TRBV4-2
CDR3: ASSPGDSYTEAF

J: TRBJ1-1
V: TRBV29-1
CDR3: SVSVSGTGTEAF

J: TRBJ2-7
V: TRBV7-9
CDR3: ASSPPFRQGLHEQY

J: TRBJ1-2
V: TRBV12-3/TRBV12-4
CDR3: ASSLIETANYGYT

J: TRBJ2-2
V: TRBV19
CDR3: ASSIPGTGNTGELF

J: TRBJ2-5
V: TRBV15
CDR3: ATSTRTGSETQY

J: TRBJ2-2
V: TRBV6-1
CDR3: ANGGSAGELF

J: TRBJ1-2
V: TRBV2
CDR3: ASSESRTLANYGYT

J: TRBJ1-1
V: TRBV12-3/TRBV12-4
CDR3: ASSFLGNAEAF

J: TRBJ1-1
V: TRBV7-3
CDR3: ASSPGLNTEAF

J: TRBJ1-2
V: TRBV24-1
CDR3: ATFRTTGPKGYT

J: TRBJ2-1
V: TRBV29-1
CDR3: SVGPTGIEQF

J: TRBJ1-2
V: TRBV4-1
CDR3: ASSQIIRGNYGYT

J: TRBJ2-2
V: TRBV30
CDR3: AWSVPGPGELF

J: TRBJ2-3
V: TRBV4-1
CDR3: ASSQVNLGFSDTQY

J: TRBJ2-5
V: TRBV6-5
CDR3: ASSRTTGSREETQY

J: TRBJ1-2
V: TRBV27
CDR3: ASSLGVDGLGGYT

J: TRBJ1-2
V: TRBV3-1
CDR3: ASSFATGQGSGYT

J: TRBJ1-5
V: TRBV7-8
CDR3: ASSLVGVKGPNQPQH

J: TRBJ1-2
V: TRBV7-9
CDR3: ASSLPRQVPGYT

J: TRBJ1-2
V: TRBV29-1
CDR3: SVEGRANYGYT

J: TRBJ2-1
V: TRBV2
CDR3: ASRGPAGGNEQF

J: TRBJ1-1
V: TRBV11-3
CDR3: ASSFGFRGTEAF

J: TRBJ2-3
V: TRBV12-3/TRBV12-4
CDR3: ASSLRGTDTQY

J: TRBJ2-4
V: TRBV2
CDR3: ASSWDNSAKNIQY

J: TRBJ1-1
V: TRBV2
CDR3: ASRADFTEAF

J: TRBJ2-3
V: TRBV18
CDR3: ASSLGRTRDTQY

J: TRBJ1-2
V: TRBV18
CDR3: ASSPQGQGNYGYT

J: TRBJ2-1
V: TRBV19
CDR3: ATLSHRGGLAGENEQF